The clone carrying this T cell receptor (beta chain) was detected only a few times. Its antigen is not known. This sample is drawn from a study of glioma-infiltrating T cells. The overall study: Dexamethasone exposure before glioma surgery was limited to six or fewer days.

Using RNA template, CDR3s of TCR alpha and beta were amplified with iRepertoire arm-PCR. TCRdb reprocessed the multiplex PCR reads via MiXCR and lists one record per CDR3 protein. The data show more than 350,000 distinct CDR3 sequences, 41% seen once. CDR3 size: 14 residues. The germline CDR1 and CDR2 sequences are LGHNA and YNFKEQ. The V gene lost 2 bases and the J gene lost 5 bases, with 11 bases spanning the gap. General study results and limits: Tissue-blood divergence was below expectation in non-neoplastic patients, above in gliomas.

The specimen sequenced was glioma tissue, nonneoplastic brain tissue, or PBMCs (not recorded which). This sequence originates from a human donor with low-grade glioma or glioblastoma, undergoing nonglioma brain surgery, or in good health (not recorded which). The chain carries TRBV4-2 and TRBJ2-3, with D perhaps assigned TRBD1 or TRBD2 (5 bases each). CDR3 coding DNA: TGTGCCAGCAGCCAAAGGGTGGGGGTAGATACGCAGTATTTT. Its translation: CASSQRVGVDTQYF.